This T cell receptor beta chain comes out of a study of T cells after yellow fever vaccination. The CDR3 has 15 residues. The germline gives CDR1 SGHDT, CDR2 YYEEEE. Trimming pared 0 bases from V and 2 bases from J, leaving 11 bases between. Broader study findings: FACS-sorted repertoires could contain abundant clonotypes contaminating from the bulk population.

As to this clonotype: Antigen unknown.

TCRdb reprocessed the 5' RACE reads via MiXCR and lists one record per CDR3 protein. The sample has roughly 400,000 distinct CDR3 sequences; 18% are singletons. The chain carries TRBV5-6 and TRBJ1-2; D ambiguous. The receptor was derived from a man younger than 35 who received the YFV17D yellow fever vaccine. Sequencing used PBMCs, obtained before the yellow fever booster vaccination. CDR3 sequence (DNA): TGTGCCAGCAGCTTGGAACAGCTAACCAACTATGGCTACACCTTC. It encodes CASSLEQLTNYGYTF.